This TCR beta chain was captured in a study of blood T cells in healthy people across ages. Study at large: About one barcoded beta molecule per two T cells was the capture yield of template switching. Overall study results and limits: Both higher diversity and more naive CD4+ cells marked long-lived donors when set against aged donors.

Regarding this clonotype: Its antigen is undetermined.

The germline CDR1 and CDR2 sequences are SGHKS and YYEKEE (reference sequence). CDR3 length: 14 amino acids. V shed 6 bases and J 4 bases; nucleotides not matched to a gene: 9. Alongside a J-beta primer mix, a sample-barcoded 5' primer served in a second PCR lasting roughly 6 to 11 cycles. Through a template-switch adaptor with 12 random nucleotides, each cDNA molecule received a tag. MiXCR was run by TCRdb on the 5' RACE reads, yielding one entry per CDR3 protein. Altogether 890,000 or so distinct CDR3 sequences are present, under 80% being singletons, with the ten largest covering around a quarter.

This TCR was recovered from a man in his thirties or forties in good health. The chain links TRBV5-5 to TRBJ2-7; 8 bases are a match to TRBD1. Sequenced material: blood. The CDR3 loop is CASISSGGKYEQYF. The CDR3, as DNA: TGTGCCAGCATCAGTTCAGGGGGCAAATACGAGCAGTACTTC.